Following are 2 T cell receptor beta chains from one sample sequenced in a study of Ad26.COV2.S vaccination and SARS-CoV-2 variants. Profiled with immunoSEQ multiplex PCR; TCRdb holds only in-frame clones, not every one. The sample has a few hundred thousand clones, 70% to 90% seen once; the top ten hold around 3.6%. Treatment: roughly 18 received Ad26.COV2.S at low or high dose, single or two shots; roughly five received placebo; per-sample allocation not given. On day 63 after the first injection, vaccine and placebo recipients gave samples. The input for sequencing was peripheral blood, taken in a trial of Ad26.COV2.S vaccine versus placebo. The receptor set was obtained from a person between 18 and 59 years old who received the Ad26.COV2.S COVID-19 vaccine or a placebo.

The V gene is TRBV6-2 or TRBV6-3, the J gene TRBJ2-3, with TRBD1 identical over 10 bases. Germline values: CDR1 MNHEY, CDR2 SVGEGT. The CDR3 is made up of 16 amino acids. With 4 bases clipped from V and 3 bases from J, the junction kept 7 bases outside the gene matches. DNA of the CDR3: TGTGCCAGCAGTTTTAGGGACAGGGGTACGACAGATACGCAGTATTTT. Its protein is CASSFRDRGTTDTQYF.

This chain joins TRBV27 and TRBJ2-2; unclear D gene. The CDR3 runs 13 residues. Germline CDR1 is MNHEY and CDR2 is SMNVEV (reference sequence). V was shortened by 4 bases and J by 6 bases, with 9 bases between the two germline ends. The CDR3 DNA reads TGTGCCAGCAGTTATCAGGACGCCGGGGAGCTGTTTTTT. Translation gives CASSYQDAGELFF.